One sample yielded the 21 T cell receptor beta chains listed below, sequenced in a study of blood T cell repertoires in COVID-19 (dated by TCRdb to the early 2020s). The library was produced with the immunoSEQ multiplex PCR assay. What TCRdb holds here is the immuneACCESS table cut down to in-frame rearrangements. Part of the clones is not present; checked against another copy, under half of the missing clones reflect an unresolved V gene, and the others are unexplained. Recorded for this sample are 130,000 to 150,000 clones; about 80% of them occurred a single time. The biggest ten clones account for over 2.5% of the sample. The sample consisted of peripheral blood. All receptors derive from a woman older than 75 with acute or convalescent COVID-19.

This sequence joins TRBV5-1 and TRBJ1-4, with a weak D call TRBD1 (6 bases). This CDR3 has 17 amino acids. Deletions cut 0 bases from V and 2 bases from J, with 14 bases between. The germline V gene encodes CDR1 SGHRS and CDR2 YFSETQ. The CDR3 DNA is TGCGCCAGCAGCTTGGAGTCGCCAGGGGCCACTAATGAAAAACTGTTTTTT. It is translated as CASSLESPGATNEKLFF.

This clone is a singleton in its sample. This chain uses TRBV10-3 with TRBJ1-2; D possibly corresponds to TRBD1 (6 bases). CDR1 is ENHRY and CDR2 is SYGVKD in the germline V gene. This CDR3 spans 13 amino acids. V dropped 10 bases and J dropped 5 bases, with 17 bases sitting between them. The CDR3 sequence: CATNTGPGYGYTF. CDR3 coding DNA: TGTGCCACAAATACAGGGCCGGGATATGGCTACACCTTC.

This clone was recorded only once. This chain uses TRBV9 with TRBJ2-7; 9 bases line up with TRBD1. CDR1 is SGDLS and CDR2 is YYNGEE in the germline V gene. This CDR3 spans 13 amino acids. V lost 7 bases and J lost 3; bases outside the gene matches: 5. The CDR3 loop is CASAPGQGYEQYF. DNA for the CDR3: TGTGCCAGCGCCCCGGGACAGGGCTACGAGCAGTACTTC.

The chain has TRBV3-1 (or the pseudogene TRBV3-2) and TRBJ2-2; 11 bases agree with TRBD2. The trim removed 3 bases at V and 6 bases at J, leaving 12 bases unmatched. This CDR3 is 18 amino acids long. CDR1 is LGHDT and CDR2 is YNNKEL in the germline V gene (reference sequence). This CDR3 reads CASSHLLAGALRAGELFF. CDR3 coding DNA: TGTGCCAGCAGCCACCTACTAGCGGGGGCCCTTCGAGCCGGGGAGCTGTTTTTT.

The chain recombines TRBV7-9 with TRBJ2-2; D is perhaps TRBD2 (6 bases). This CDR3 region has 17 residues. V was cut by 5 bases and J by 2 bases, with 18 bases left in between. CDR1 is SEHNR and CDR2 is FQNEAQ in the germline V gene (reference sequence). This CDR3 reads CASSPFRSGFNTGELFF. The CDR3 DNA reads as TGTGCCAGCAGCCCTTTTAGGAGCGGGTTTAACACCGGGGAGCTGTTTTTT. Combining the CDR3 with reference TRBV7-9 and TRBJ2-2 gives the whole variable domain DTGVSQNPRHKITKRGQNVTFRCDPISEHNRLYWYRQTLGQGPEFLTYFQNEAQLEKSRLLSDRFSAERPKGSFSTLEIQRTEQGDSAMYLCASSPFRSGFNTGELFFGEGSRLTVL.

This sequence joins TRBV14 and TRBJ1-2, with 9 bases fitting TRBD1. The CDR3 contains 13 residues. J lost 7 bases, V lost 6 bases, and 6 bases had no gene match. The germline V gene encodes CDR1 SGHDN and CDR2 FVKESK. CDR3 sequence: CASSPDRGFGYTF. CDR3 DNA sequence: TGTGCCAGCAGTCCCGACAGGGGGTTTGGCTACACCTTC.

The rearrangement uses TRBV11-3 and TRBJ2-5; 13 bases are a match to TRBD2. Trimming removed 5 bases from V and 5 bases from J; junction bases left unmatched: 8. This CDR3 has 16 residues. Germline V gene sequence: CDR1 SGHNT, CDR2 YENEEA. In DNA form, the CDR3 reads TGTGCCAGCAGCCCCGGGACTAGCGGGGTAGAGGAGACCCAGTACTTC. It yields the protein CASSPGTSGVEETQYF.

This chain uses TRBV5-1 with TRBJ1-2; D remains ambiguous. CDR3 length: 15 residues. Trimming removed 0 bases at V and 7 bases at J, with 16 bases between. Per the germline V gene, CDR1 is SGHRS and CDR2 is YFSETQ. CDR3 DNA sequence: TGCGCCAGCAGCTTGGTGGAGAACCCGGCTGCTGGCTACACCTTC. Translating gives CASSLVENPAAGYTF.

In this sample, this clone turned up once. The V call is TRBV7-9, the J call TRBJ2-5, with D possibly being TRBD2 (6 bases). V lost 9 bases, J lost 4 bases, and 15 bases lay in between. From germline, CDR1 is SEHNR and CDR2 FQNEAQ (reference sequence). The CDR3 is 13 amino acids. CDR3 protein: CASRRGVGETQYF. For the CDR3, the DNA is TGTGCCAGTCGTCGCGGGGTAGGAGAGACCCAGTACTTC.

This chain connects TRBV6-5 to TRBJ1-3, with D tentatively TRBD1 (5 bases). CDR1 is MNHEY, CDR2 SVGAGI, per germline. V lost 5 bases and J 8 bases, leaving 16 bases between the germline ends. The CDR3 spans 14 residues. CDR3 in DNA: TGTGCCAGCAGTCCAGGGTCGTCCGGATACACCATATATTTT. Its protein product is CASSPGSSGYTIYF.

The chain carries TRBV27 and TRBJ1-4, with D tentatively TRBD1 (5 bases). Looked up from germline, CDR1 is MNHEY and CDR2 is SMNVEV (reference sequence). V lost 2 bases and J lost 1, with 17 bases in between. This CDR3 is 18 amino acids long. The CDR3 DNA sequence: TGTGCCAGCAGTTTAAGTGTCCAGGGCCGGTTAACTAATGAAAAACTGTTTTTT. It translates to CASSLSVQGRLTNEKLFF.

CDR3 nucleotide sequence: TGCGCCAGCAGCACCGGACAGGGACTCCTTTCCTATGGCTACACCTTC. It yields the protein CASSTGQGLLSYGYTF. The chain recombines TRBV5-1 with TRBJ1-2, with TRBD1 identical over 8 bases. J was trimmed by 4 bases and V by 4 bases; bases with no gene match: 12. The CDR3 consists of 16 residues. Per germline, CDR1 SGHRS and CDR2 YFSETQ.

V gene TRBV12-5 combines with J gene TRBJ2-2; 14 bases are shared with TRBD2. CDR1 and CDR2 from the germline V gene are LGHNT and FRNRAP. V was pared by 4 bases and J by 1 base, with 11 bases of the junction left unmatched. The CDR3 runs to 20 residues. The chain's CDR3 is CASGWTTGLAGGLNTGELFF. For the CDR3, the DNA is TGTGCTAGTGGTTGGACCACCGGACTAGCGGGGGGATTGAACACCGGGGAGCTGTTTTTT. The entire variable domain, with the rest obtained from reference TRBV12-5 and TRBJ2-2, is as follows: DARVTQTPRHKVTEMGQEVTMRCQPILGHNTVFWYRQTMMQGLELLAYFRNRAPLDDSGMPKDRFSAEMPDATLATLKIQPSEPRDSAVYFCASGWTTGLAGGLNTGELFFGEGSRLTVL.

The CDR3 spells CASSLGTGAGETQYF. The CDR3 DNA sequence: TGTGCCAGCAGCTTAGGCACAGGGGCAGGGGAGACCCAGTACTTC. The chain combines TRBV7-9 with TRBJ2-5; 7 positions agree with TRBD1. The V gene's germline CDR1 is SEHNR and CDR2 FQNEAQ (reference sequence). The length of the CDR3 is 15 residues. V was clipped by 1 base and J by 5 bases; unmatched bases: 7.

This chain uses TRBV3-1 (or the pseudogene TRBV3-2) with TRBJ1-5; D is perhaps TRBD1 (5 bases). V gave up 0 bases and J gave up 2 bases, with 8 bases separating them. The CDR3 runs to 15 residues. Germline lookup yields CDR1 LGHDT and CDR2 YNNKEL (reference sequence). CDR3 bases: TGTGCCAGCAGCCAAGATGGGGGGGGCAATCAGCCCCAGCATTTT. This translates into CASSQDGGGNQPQHF.

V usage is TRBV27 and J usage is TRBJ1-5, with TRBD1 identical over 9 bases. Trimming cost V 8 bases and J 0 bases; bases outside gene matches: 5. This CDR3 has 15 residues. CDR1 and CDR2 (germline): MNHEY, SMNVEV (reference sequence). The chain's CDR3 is CASRTGAYSNQPQHF. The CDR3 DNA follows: TGTGCCAGCCGGACAGGGGCGTATAGCAATCAGCCCCAGCATTTT.

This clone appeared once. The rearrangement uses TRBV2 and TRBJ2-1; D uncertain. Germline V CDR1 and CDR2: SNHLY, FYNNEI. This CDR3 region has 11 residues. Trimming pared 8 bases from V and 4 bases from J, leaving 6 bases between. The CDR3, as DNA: TGTGCCAGCCGTCTTTACAATGAGCAGTTCTTC. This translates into CASRLYNEQFF.

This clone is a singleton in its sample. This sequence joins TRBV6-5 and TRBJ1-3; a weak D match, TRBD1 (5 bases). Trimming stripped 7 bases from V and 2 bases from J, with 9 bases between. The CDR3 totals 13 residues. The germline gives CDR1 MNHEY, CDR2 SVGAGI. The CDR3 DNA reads TGTGCCAGCATGAAGGACACTGGAAACACCATATATTTT. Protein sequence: CASMKDTGNTIYF.

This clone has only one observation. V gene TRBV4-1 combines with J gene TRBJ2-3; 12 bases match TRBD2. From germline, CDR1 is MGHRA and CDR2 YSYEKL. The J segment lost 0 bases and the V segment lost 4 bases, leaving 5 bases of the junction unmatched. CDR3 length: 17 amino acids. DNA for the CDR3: TGCGCCAGCAGCCTGTATACTAGCGGGGGGAGCACAGATACGCAGTATTTT. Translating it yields CASSLYTSGGSTDTQYF.

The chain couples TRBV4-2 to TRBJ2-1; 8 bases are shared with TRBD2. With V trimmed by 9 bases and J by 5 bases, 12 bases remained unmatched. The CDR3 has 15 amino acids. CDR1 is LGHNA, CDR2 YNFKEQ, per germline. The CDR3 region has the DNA TGTGCCAGTAAGCCGGGGGGGGGAGAAAACAATGAGCAGTTCTTC. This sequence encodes CASKPGGGENNEQFF.

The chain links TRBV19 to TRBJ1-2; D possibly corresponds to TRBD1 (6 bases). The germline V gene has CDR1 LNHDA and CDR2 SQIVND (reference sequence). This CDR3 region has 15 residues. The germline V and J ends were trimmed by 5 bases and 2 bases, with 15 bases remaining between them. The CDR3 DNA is TGTGCCAGTAGTTCGACAGGACGGTGGAACTATGGCTACACCTTC. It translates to CASSSTGRWNYGYTF.